The 18 T cell receptor beta chains presented below share a single source sample, sequenced in a study of shared clonotypes between healthy human individuals. Measured with immunoSEQ multiplex PCR; TCRdb has only the in-frame clones, and not every one. The sample has over 2 million clones, approximately 90% seen once; the top ten hold about 0.41%. The specimen was naive CD4+ T cells from PBMCs. The subset: CD45RA+ positively selected. The receptors come from a man between 18 and 35 years old in good health. Some clones in this sample may be carry-over from other donors' samples.

The chain links TRBV19 to TRBJ2-7, with D possibly TRBD2 on 5 matching bases. Looked up from germline, CDR1 is LNHDA and CDR2 is SQIVND (reference sequence). This CDR3 spans 14 amino acids. V dropped 7 bases and J dropped 3 bases, with 16 bases sitting between them. The chain's CDR3 is CASTPTGLSYEQYF. The CDR3 region has the DNA TGTGCCAGTACCCCTACCGGACTTAGCTACGAGCAGTACTTC.

The chain employs TRBV27 and TRBJ2-5; D unclear. V shed 5 bases and J shed 3 bases, with 10 bases lying between them. This CDR3 has 13 residues. Germline CDR1 and CDR2: MNHEY and SMNVEV (reference sequence). In DNA, the CDR3 is TGTGCCAGCAGTCCTATCGACAAAGAGACCCAGTACTTC. It is translated as CASSPIDKETQYF.

Here the CDR3 reads CASSLDQGRSTGELFF. DNA of the CDR3: TGTGCCAGCAGCCTCGATCAGGGGCGGAGCACCGGGGAGCTGTTTTTT. The chain carries TRBV5-4 and TRBJ2-2; weak D call: TRBD1 (6 bases). This CDR3 spans 16 amino acids. The germline V gene encodes CDR1 SGHNT and CDR2 YYREEE (reference sequence). The germline V and J ends were trimmed by 4 bases and 4 bases, with 17 bases remaining between them.

J is TRBJ2-5 and V is TRBV29-1; 7 positions match TRBD1. The CDR3 runs to 11 residues. Trimming removed 5 bases from V and 5 bases from J; junction bases left unmatched: 2. Germline loops: CDR1 SQVTM, CDR2 ANQGSEA. CDR3 DNA: TGCAGCGTTCCAGGGGGTGAGACCCAGTACTTC. It specifies CSVPGGETQYF.

This clone was counted only a few times. This sample includes further DNA sequences coding for the same CDR3. This sequence joins TRBV18 and TRBJ2-7; TRBD2 agrees at 11 bases. CDR3 length: 14 residues. Germline V gene sequence: CDR1 KGHSH, CDR2 LQKENI. Germline trimming cut 3 bases from V and 4 bases from J; bases unmatched to any gene: 2. CDR3 sequence: CASSPGTSGYEQYF. Written as DNA, the CDR3 is TGTGCCAGCTCACCCGGGACTAGCGGTTACGAGCAGTACTTC.

This sequence joins TRBV4-2 and TRBJ2-7, with D uncertain. The CDR3 length is 16 residues. Per germline, CDR1 LGHNA and CDR2 YNFKEQ. Trimming shortened V by 1 base and J by 0 bases, and 13 bases separated the two germline ends. The CDR3 DNA reads TGTGCCAGCAGCCAAGGTGCGAGCGTCTCCTCCTACGAGCAGTACTTC. This translates into CASSQGASVSSYEQYF.

The chain carries TRBV7-9 and TRBJ1-1, with D unclear. Trimming stripped 6 bases from V and 1 base from J, with 9 bases between. The CDR3 spans 13 residues. The germline V gene has CDR1 SEHNR and CDR2 FQNEAQ (reference sequence). CDR3: CASRETANTEAFF. The CDR3 DNA reads as TGTGCCAGCAGGGAAACAGCGAACACTGAAGCTTTCTTT.

The chain employs TRBV16 and TRBJ1-1; tentative D call: TRBD1 (6 bases). Germline values: CDR1 KGHSY, CDR2 FQNENV. Trimming cost V 3 bases and J 1 base, with 15 bases left between them. This CDR3 comprises 16 residues. CDR3 region: CASSHQPGHRNTEAFF. CDR3 nucleotide sequence: TGTGCCAGCAGCCATCAACCGGGACATCGGAACACTGAAGCTTTCTTT.

This clone was counted only a few times. The CDR3 region has the DNA TGTGCCAGCAGCTTATCAGGGGGGCAGCCCCAGCATTTT. Translated, it gives CASSLSGGQPQHF. The rearrangement joins TRBV11-2 to TRBJ1-5; 7 nucleotides align to TRBD1. CDR3 size: 13 residues. Looked up from germline, CDR1 is SGHAT and CDR2 is FQNNGV. The trim removed 2 bases at V and 7 bases at J, leaving 2 bases unmatched.

This clone has a handful of counts. The chain combines TRBV2 with TRBJ1-5; D remains ambiguous. Germline V gene data show CDR1 as SNHLY and CDR2 as FYNNEI. CDR3 length: 12 amino acids. Trimming left V 4 bases short and J 7 bases short, with 8 bases between. CDR3 DNA: TGTGCCAGCAGTGGGCTGGGACAGCCCCAGCATTTT. Protein: CASSGLGQPQHF.

The V call is TRBV5-1, the J call TRBJ2-7; D remains ambiguous. Germline loops: CDR1 SGHRS, CDR2 YFSETQ. CDR3 length: 13 residues. V lost 0 bases, J lost 6 bases, and 10 bases lay in between. CDR3 residues: CASSLVAVSEQYF. Written as DNA, the CDR3 is TGCGCCAGCAGCTTGGTGGCCGTATCCGAGCAGTACTTC.

The V call is TRBV29-1, the J call TRBJ2-7, with D maybe TRBD1 (6 bases). The CDR3 contains 12 residues. In germline, CDR1 is SQVTM, CDR2 ANQGSEA. Deletions cut 6 bases from V and 6 bases from J, with 15 bases between. The CDR3: CSVFQGNGEQYF. DNA for the CDR3: TGCAGCGTATTTCAGGGGAATGGCGAGCAGTACTTC.

This chain links TRBV2 with TRBJ1-4, with 7 bases matching TRBD1. V was clipped by 5 bases and J by 8 bases; unmatched bases: 5. The germline V gene encodes CDR1 SNHLY and CDR2 FYNNEI. This CDR3 has 13 residues. CDR3: CASSRQGGEKLFF. The CDR3 region has the DNA TGTGCCAGCAGTCGCCAGGGGGGGGAAAAACTGTTTTTT.

This chain links TRBV28 with TRBJ2-6; D possibly corresponds to TRBD1 (6 bases). Looked up from germline, CDR1 is MDHEN and CDR2 is SYDVKM. CDR3 length: 17 amino acids. V dropped 6 bases and J dropped 1 base, with 16 bases sitting between them. The CDR3 region is CASRGARGSSGANVLTF. The CDR3 DNA reads as TGTGCCAGCAGGGGGGCCCGCGGTAGTTCTGGGGCCAACGTCCTGACTTTC.

For the CDR3, the DNA is TGTGCCAGTAGTGGGCAGGGACTAGGAGACAATGAGCAGTTCTTC. Protein sequence: CASSGQGLGDNEQFF. The rearrangement links TRBV19 to TRBJ2-1; 8 nucleotides agree with TRBD2. Trimming cost V 5 bases and J 5 bases; bases outside gene matches: 8. From germline, CDR1 is LNHDA and CDR2 SQIVND (reference sequence). The CDR3 spans 15 residues.

The gene calls are TRBV4-3 and TRBJ1-2, with D unresolved. The germline gives CDR1 LGHNA, CDR2 YSLEER. The CDR3 is 15 amino acids. V was pared by 0 bases and J by 3 bases, with 11 bases between. The CDR3 region has the DNA TGCGCCAGCAGCCAAGATTTGGCGGGCCACTATGGCTACACCTTC. Amino acids: CASSQDLAGHYGYTF.

This rearrangement joins TRBV28 to TRBJ2-1; 8 bases line up with TRBD2. CDR1 is MDHEN, CDR2 SYDVKM, per germline. J lost 8 bases, V lost 5 bases, and 17 bases had no gene match. The CDR3 covers 17 residues. CDR3: CASSQYPSGSIDHEQFF. In nucleotides, the CDR3 is TGTGCCAGCAGTCAATACCCGAGCGGGAGTATTGACCATGAGCAGTTCTTC.

A word on this clone: The sample contains more than one DNA sequence encoding this CDR3. The rearrangement links TRBV5-1 to TRBJ2-7, with 9 bases that match TRBD2. V lost 0 bases to trimming and J lost 2 bases; unmatched junction nucleotides: 3. Germline CDR1 SGHRS, CDR2 YFSETQ. This CDR3 has 15 amino acids. The CDR3 loop is CASSLELAGTYEQYF. Written as DNA, the CDR3 is TGCGCCAGCAGCTTGGAGCTAGCGGGGACCTACGAGCAGTACTTC.